Following are 18 T cell receptor beta chains from one sample sequenced in a study of T cells in narcolepsy. This table comes from immunoSEQ multiplex PCR, and its TCRdb copy is limited to in-frame clones, with some not included. Of some 30,000 clones in the sample, roughly 77% were seen once. Sequenced input: CD45RA- memory CD4+ T cells from PBMCs. These TCRs come from a human donor with narcolepsy.

V usage is TRBV5-6 and J usage is TRBJ2-5; tentatively, D is TRBD1 (5 bases). Germline CDR1 and CDR2: SGHDT and YYEEEE. V lost 3 bases to trimming and J lost 2 bases, with 14 bases between them. This CDR3 has 15 residues. The CDR3 DNA reads TGTGCCAGCAGCTCAAAGGGGTCGAGTCAAGAGACCCAGTACTTC. Amino acids: CASSSKGSSQETQYF.

The CDR3 DNA is TGCGCCAGCAGCTTGAGTGAACCCTACGAGCAGTACTTC. Translating it yields CASSLSEPYEQYF. V and J are TRBV5-1 and TRBJ2-5; D remains unclear. Judging by the DNA end, TRBJ2-7 fits better; the J call may be wrong. Germline assignment: CDR1 SGHRS and CDR2 YFSETQ. CDR3 length: 13 amino acids.

This clone was seen only once. This sequence joins TRBV7-2 and TRBJ2-3; TRBD2 matches at 9 bases. The V gene end was trimmed by 1 base and the J gene end by 4 bases; junction bases not matched to a gene: 9. This CDR3 spans 17 amino acids. CDR1 SGHTA and CDR2 FQGNSA come from the germline V gene. The CDR3 sequence is CASSLGPLAGGADTQYF. DNA of the CDR3: TGTGCCAGCAGCTTAGGGCCACTAGCGGGTGGGGCAGATACGCAGTATTTT.

The rearrangement uses TRBV7-2 and TRBJ1-5; D is unclear. CDR1 and CDR2 from the germline V gene are SGHTA and FQGNSA. The V end was cut by 4 bases, the J end by 1 base, with 11 bases between. The CDR3 totals 15 residues. Written as DNA, the CDR3 is TGTGCCAGCAGCTCCGGTGTCTCCAGCAATCAGCCCCAGCATTTT. Encoded protein: CASSSGVSSNQPQHF.

This sequence joins TRBV20-1 and TRBJ1-2; D gene ambiguous. The germline V and J ends were trimmed by 3 bases and 3 bases, with 5 bases remaining between them. The V gene's germline CDR1 is DFQATT and CDR2 SNEGSKA (reference sequence). The CDR3 length is 11 residues. The CDR3 DNA follows: TGCAGTGCTAGTGGGTACTATGGCTACACCTTC. Residues: CSASGYYGYTF.

J is TRBJ1-5 and V is TRBV11-2; D may be TRBD1 (5 bases). CDR1 is SGHAT, CDR2 FQNNGV, per germline. The CDR3 has 13 residues. V was trimmed by 2 bases and J by 6 bases, leaving 8 bases between them. The CDR3 DNA reads TGTGCCAGCAGCTTATCGCAGGGTCAGCCCCAGCATTTT. This translates into CASSLSQGQPQHF.

The CDR3 reads CASRTSGQTQETQYF. CDR3 in DNA: TGTGCCAGCAGAACCTCCGGACAGACCCAAGAGACCCAGTACTTC. The V gene is TRBV6-6, the J gene TRBJ2-5; TRBD1 might be the D (6 bases). Trimming took 6 bases from V and 1 from J, leaving 15 bases between them. This CDR3 is built from 15 residues. CDR1 is MNHNY and CDR2 is SVGAGI in the germline V gene (reference sequence).

This sequence joins TRBV9 and TRBJ2-1; D could derive from TRBD1 or TRBD2 (7 bases each). CDR3 length: 17 residues. V was trimmed by 0 bases and J by 1 base, leaving 14 bases between them. CDR1 is SGDLS, CDR2 YYNGEE, per germline. CDR3 sequence reads: CASSVGPGGGSYNEQFF. The CDR3 nucleotides read TGTGCCAGCAGCGTAGGACCAGGGGGAGGGTCCTACAATGAGCAGTTCTTC.

The V gene is TRBV9, the J gene TRBJ2-3; 14 nucleotides agree with TRBD2. The junction had 5 bases not matched to a gene; V was cut back by 0 bases and J by 2 bases. Looked up from germline, CDR1 is SGDLS and CDR2 is YYNGEE. The CDR3 runs to 18 residues. The CDR3 is CASSVEEGLAGDTDTQYF. As DNA, the CDR3 is TGTGCCAGCAGCGTAGAGGAGGGACTAGCGGGAGACACAGATACGCAGTATTTT.

The J gene is TRBJ2-1, the V gene TRBV29-1; TRBD2 matches 11 bases. Germline CDR1 is SQVTM and CDR2 is ANQGSEA. CDR3 size: 15 residues. After removal of 8 bases from V and 3 bases from J, the junction contained 9 bases not matched to a gene. CDR3 protein: CSFWTGTSGYNEQFF. Written as DNA, the CDR3 is TGCAGCTTCTGGACCGGGACTAGCGGCTACAATGAGCAGTTCTTC.

Written as DNA, the CDR3 is TGTGCCAGCAGTACACGCGGACAGGGAAACTATGGCTACACCTTC. Encoded protein: CASSTRGQGNYGYTF. The chain joins TRBV28 to TRBJ1-2, with 8 bases aligning to TRBD1. The CDR3 is made up of 15 amino acids. Per the germline V gene, CDR1 is MDHEN and CDR2 is SYDVKM. Trimming took 5 bases from V and 2 from J; bases not matched to a gene: 7.

V and J are TRBV2 and TRBJ1-6; no clear D gene. Trimming removed 1 base from V and 7 bases from J, with 5 bases in between. Looked up from germline, CDR1 is SNHLY and CDR2 is FYNNEI. The CDR3 totals 13 residues. The CDR3: CASSEGTNSPLHF. CDR3 in DNA: TGTGCCAGCAGTGAAGGGACCAATTCACCCCTCCACTTT.

The V and J genes are TRBV11-1 and TRBJ2-7; D tentatively fits TRBD1 or TRBD2 (7 bases each). Germline lookup yields CDR1 SGHAT and CDR2 FQDESV (reference sequence). V lost 7 bases and J lost 2, with 18 bases in between. The CDR3 runs to 15 residues. The DNA for the CDR3 is TGTGCCAGCAAGCGGGGTGAGGGGGCCACCTACGAGCAGTACTTC. Amino acids: CASKRGEGATYEQYF.

The DNA of the CDR3 is TGTGCCAGCAGTAGAGGACAGGGCCATTCACCCCTCCACTTT. It translates to CASSRGQGHSPLHF. The gene calls are TRBV25-1 and TRBJ1-6; TRBD1 agrees at 8 bases. Trimming at V came to 5 bases and at J to 8 bases, leaving 5 bases not matched to a gene. Germline V lookup: CDR1 MGHDK, CDR2 SYGVNS. The CDR3 has 14 amino acids.

The gene calls are TRBV20-1 and TRBJ1-1; D may be TRBD1 (5 bases). Germline-derived CDR1 and CDR2 are DFQATT and SNEGSKA (reference sequence). There are 11 residues in the CDR3. V was trimmed by 6 bases and J by 6 bases, leaving 11 bases between them. CDR3 region: CSAPRGAEAFF. The CDR3 bases are TGCAGTGCCCCGCGAGGGGCTGAAGCTTTCTTT.

The chain recombines TRBV6-1 with TRBJ2-1; 9 bases line up with TRBD1. V dropped 6 bases and J dropped 7; count of bases not matched to a gene: 4. The germline V gene has CDR1 MNHNS and CDR2 SASEGT. The CDR3 contains 13 residues. The CDR3, as DNA: TGTGCCAGCAGGACAGGGGGTTGGAATGAGCAGTTCTTC. It yields the protein CASRTGGWNEQFF.

This clone was recorded a few times. The rearrangement links TRBV18 to TRBJ1-1; D remains unclear. Trimming took 2 bases from V and 0 from J, leaving 13 bases between them. The CDR3 runs to 16 residues. Germline CDR1 and CDR2: KGHSH and LQKENI. Here the CDR3 reads CASSPVNGLMNTEAFF. The CDR3 region has the DNA TGTGCCAGCTCACCAGTTAACGGACTCATGAACACTGAAGCTTTCTTT.

Written as DNA, the CDR3 is TGTGCCAGTAAGCCCGGGAAGGGGAACACCGGGGAGCTGTTTTTT. Translating it yields CASKPGKGNTGELFF. The chain carries TRBV19 and TRBJ2-2; TRBD2 is a possible D gene (5 bases). The V end was cut by 7 bases, the J end by 1 base, with 13 bases between. The germline V gene has CDR1 LNHDA and CDR2 SQIVND (reference sequence). The CDR3 extends over 15 amino acids.